This T cell receptor beta chain was profiled in a study of blood T cell repertoires in COVID-19. The wider study: COVID-19 samples from acute and convalescent phases originated in the United States, Italy and Spain. T cells, B-cell-depleted T cells, or PBMCs provided the cDNA or gDNA that served as material.

There are 16 residues in the CDR3. Germline V gene data show CDR1 as SGHDT and CDR2 as YYEEEE. Trimming removed 1 base at V and 0 bases at J, with 14 bases between. Original analysis: Estimation of nucleated cell counts relied on the amplification of reference gene primers. TCRdb's table, derived via immunoSEQ multiplex PCR, lists solely in-frame clones and lacks some. D and trimming were read from the DNA, whereas the V and J calls and clone size are those reported in that table. The data show approximately 80,000 clones, with around 76% seen just once and roughly 15% held by the top ten. This TCR derives from an older man with active or convalescent COVID-19. The sequenced sample consisted of peripheral blood. The chain recombines TRBV5-6 with TRBJ2-7; possibly TRBD1 for D (5 bases). The CDR3 DNA reads as TGTGCCAGCAGCTTGAGGGGCGGTAGGAGCTCCTACGAGCAGTACTTC. Translated, it gives CASSLRGGRSSYEQYF.